This paragraph covers one T cell receptor (beta chain) sequence. Its antigen is currently unknown. The sample is drawn from a study of T cells after yellow fever vaccination. The study, taken as a whole, reports: Boosting was followed by the reappearance of most primary-vaccination clones (under 97% CD4, about 90% CD8).

TCRdb itself ran the 5' RACE reads through MiXCR, one entry per CDR3 protein. The table lists approximately 550,000 distinct CDR3 sequences, roughly 21% of them singletons. Unmatched junction bases numbered 13, after V lost 3 bases and J lost 2 bases. The CDR3 sequence is 17 residues long. This TCR came from a man aged 25-45 years who received the YFV17D yellow fever vaccine. The sequencing used PBMCs, collected 15 days after the yellow fever booster vaccination. V usage is TRBV12-3 or TRBV12-4 and J usage is TRBJ2-7, with 7 nucleotides matching TRBD1. The chain's CDR3 is CASSFRWTTQGAYEQYF. In DNA, the CDR3 is TGTGCCAGCAGTTTCCGATGGACGACTCAGGGGGCCTACGAGCAGTACTTC.